This T cell receptor (beta chain) was identified in a study of CD8 T cells in Susac syndrome. This CDR3 contains 19 residues. Germline V gene sequence: CDR1 SGHNT, CDR2 YYREEE (reference sequence). Trimming cost V 5 bases and J 2 bases, with 27 bases left between them. This clonotype showed up just once. Random hexamers primed reverse transcription of about 0.45 to 1 ug RNA. TCRdb passed the immunoSEQ multiplex PCR reads through MiXCR, listing each CDR3 protein once. Here the sample spans roughly 250,000 distinct CDR3 sequences, 90% to 97% being singletons. The rearrangement joins TRBV5-4 to TRBJ2-3, with D possibly TRBD2 on 5 matching bases. Specimen: CD4+ T cells from PBMCs. This receptor was taken from a human donor with Susac syndrome. The CDR3 loop reads CASSQRTGNPYSITDTQYF. The CDR3 DNA sequence: TGTGCCAGCAGTCAAAGGACTGGGAACCCATATTCAATCACAGATACGCAGTATTTT.